The 20 T cell receptor beta chains given below trace back to one sample, sequenced in a study of blood T cell repertoires in COVID-19. Profiled with immunoSEQ multiplex PCR; TCRdb holds only in-frame clones, not every one. The sample gives about 240,000 clones, approximately 86% of which show up once; around 3% is in the top ten. Specimen: PBMCs or T cells enriched from blood (not recorded which). The origin of the receptors is a woman aged 40 to 50 with acute COVID-19.

Worth noting for this clone: The sample carries other DNA sequences with the same CDR3. The chain has TRBV19 and TRBJ2-1, with D unresolved. Germline loops: CDR1 LNHDA, CDR2 SQIVND (reference sequence). This CDR3 spans 15 amino acids. The V and J ends lost 6 bases and 0 bases respectively, with 12 bases between them. CDR3 protein: CASSLSVSSYNEQFF. The CDR3 coding sequence is TGTGCCAGTAGCCTCTCGGTAAGCTCCTACAATGAGCAGTTCTTC.

This chain connects TRBV14 to TRBJ1-1, with D possibly matching TRBD1 (6 bases). The CDR3 has 15 amino acids. Trimming shortened V by 1 base and J by 5 bases, and 14 bases separated the two germline ends. The germline V gene encodes CDR1 SGHDN and CDR2 FVKESK. In nucleotides, the CDR3 is TGTGCCAGCAGCCAAGGACGGGGGGCTTGGACTGAAGCTTTCTTT. Its protein product is CASSQGRGAWTEAFF.

The chain has TRBV18 and TRBJ2-2; TRBD1 matches 8 bases. This CDR3 contains 17 residues. The V gene end was trimmed by 6 bases and the J gene end by 5 bases; junction bases not matched to a gene: 14. Looked up from germline, CDR1 is KGHSH and CDR2 is LQKENI. The CDR3 DNA reads TGTGCCAGCTCGCCGCCCCGTGGACAGGGAAGAACCGGGGAGCTGTTTTTT. Its protein is CASSPPRGQGRTGELFF.

The CDR3 coding sequence is TGTGCCAGCAGCTTAGTCCAGGGCGGTTCACCCCTCCACTTT. Translation: CASSLVQGGSPLHF. This sequence joins TRBV7-6 and TRBJ1-6; tentatively, D is TRBD1 (5 bases). V lost 1 base and J 9 bases, leaving 10 bases between the germline ends. Germline assignment: CDR1 SGHVS and CDR2 FNYEAQ. This CDR3 region has 14 residues. Using reference TRBV7-6 and TRBJ1-6 for the parts outside the CDR3, the full variable domain is GAGVSQSPRYKVTKRGQDVALRCDPISGHVSLYWYRQALGQGPEFLTYFNYEAQQDKSGLPNDRFSAERPEGSISTLTIQRTEQRDSAMYRCASSLVQGGSPLHFGNGTRLTVT.

This clone showed up just once. This chain links TRBV27 with TRBJ1-5; TRBD1 aligns across 7 bases. The V gene end was trimmed by 4 bases and the J gene end by 5 bases; junction bases not matched to a gene: 2. CDR3 length equals 13 residues. Germline lookup yields CDR1 MNHEY and CDR2 SMNVEV (reference sequence). The CDR3 here is CASSSTGYQPQHF. For the CDR3, the DNA is TGTGCCAGCAGTTCGACAGGGTATCAGCCCCAGCATTTT.

The chain has TRBV7-8 and TRBJ2-1; D is possibly TRBD2 (7 bases). The CDR3 has 16 amino acids. Germline CDR1 reads SGHVS; CDR2 reads FQNEAQ. V shed 3 bases and J shed 2 bases, with 14 bases lying between them. Here the CDR3 reads CASSFRGGDTYNEQFF. In nucleotides, the CDR3 is TGTGCCAGCAGCTTCCGCGGGGGCGATACCTACAATGAGCAGTTCTTC.

The chain employs TRBV6-6 and TRBJ2-2, with TRBD1 matching over 9 bases. The CDR3 totals 15 residues. Germline trimming cut 2 bases from V and 5 bases from J; bases unmatched to any gene: 3. The V gene's germline CDR1 is MNHNY and CDR2 SVGAGI (reference sequence). CDR3 sequence: CASSYGDRETGELFF. CDR3 nucleotides: TGTGCCAGCAGTTACGGGGACAGGGAAACCGGGGAGCTGTTTTTT.

The J gene is TRBJ2-3, the V gene TRBV5-8, with TRBD2 as a possible D gene (7 bases). The CDR3 consists of 16 residues. V was cut by 5 bases and J by 4 bases, with 20 bases left in between. Germline values: CDR1 SGHTS, CDR2 YDEGEE. This CDR3 is CASSRGAGVGADTQYF. As DNA, the CDR3 is TGTGCCAGCAGTCGGGGGGCGGGAGTGGGAGCAGATACGCAGTATTTT.

About this clone: The sample carries other DNA sequences with the same CDR3. The rearrangement uses TRBV11-3 and TRBJ2-1; TRBD1 matches at 7 bases. The CDR3 contains 13 residues. The V segment lost 6 bases and the J segment 10 bases; nucleotides outside the gene matches: 9. Germline V gene lookup returns CDR1 SGHNT and CDR2 YENEEA. CDR3 residues: CASSLTRGSEQFF. CDR3 nucleotides: TGTGCCAGCAGTTTGACCAGGGGGAGCGAGCAGTTCTTC.

V and J are TRBV9 and TRBJ2-1; the match to TRBD2 covers 8 bases. The CDR3 extends over 16 amino acids. Germline CDR1 SGDLS, CDR2 YYNGEE. V dropped 0 bases and J dropped 1; count of bases not matched to a gene: 3. The CDR3 loop reads CASSVGSSGSYNEQFF. The CDR3 DNA is TGTGCCAGCAGCGTAGGCTCTAGCGGGTCCTACAATGAGCAGTTCTTC.

Comment on this clone: At one end the junction does not follow the germline gene, possibly because of a read error. The V gene is TRBV7-7, the J gene TRBJ2-1; possible D gene TRBD2, 5 bases. The CDR3 length is 16 residues. Germline CDR1 SSHAT, CDR2 FNYEAQ (reference sequence). The CDR3 DNA reads as TGTGCTAGCAGCCGAACCGGGCTAGCCGGCTACAATGAGCAGTTCTTC. It codes for CASSRTGLAGYNEQFF. Full variable domain (missing parts from reference TRBV7-7 and TRBJ2-1): GAGVSQSPRYKVTKRGQDVTLRCDPISSHATLYWYQQALGQGPEFLTYFNYEAQPDKSGLPSDRFSAERPEGSISTLTIQRTEQRDSAMYRCASSRTGLAGYNEQFFGPGTRLTVL.

V and J are TRBV10-3 and TRBJ1-1; D is uncertain. Germline values: CDR1 ENHRY, CDR2 SYGVKD. The CDR3 covers 13 residues. Trimming took 2 bases from V and 2 from J, leaving 6 bases between them. The CDR3 here is CAISENYNTEAFF. The CDR3 region has the DNA TGTGCCATCAGTGAGAACTATAACACTGAAGCTTTCTTT.

J is TRBJ1-1 and V is TRBV29-1; a weak D match, TRBD1 (6 bases). The V and J ends lost 1 base and 0 bases respectively, with 12 bases between them. CDR3 length equals 15 residues. Germline V gene data show CDR1 as SQVTM and CDR2 as ANQGSEA. This chain's CDR3 is CSVEGLRGLNTEAFF. The CDR3 nucleotides are TGCAGCGTTGAAGGATTAAGGGGGTTGAACACTGAAGCTTTCTTT. The whole variable domain, remainder taken from reference TRBV29-1 and TRBJ1-1, is SAVISQKPSRDICQRGTSLTIQCQVDSQVTMMFWYRQQPGQSLTLIATANQGSEATYESGFVIDKFPISRPNLTFSTLTVSNMSPEDSSIYLCSVEGLRGLNTEAFFGQGTRLTVV.

The chain has TRBV11-3 and TRBJ2-1; 10 bases are a match to TRBD2. Trimming removed 3 bases from V and 4 bases from J; junction bases left unmatched: 6. From germline, CDR1 is SGHNT and CDR2 YENEEA. The CDR3 contains 16 residues. CDR3 nucleotide sequence: TGTGCCAGCAGCTTGACCGAGCGGGAGGGGTACAATGAGCAGTTCTTC. Protein product: CASSLTEREGYNEQFF.

V usage is TRBV9 and J usage is TRBJ1-4, with D tentatively TRBD1 (5 bases). V was pared by 4 bases and J by 7 bases, with 14 bases between. CDR1 and CDR2 from the germline V gene are SGDLS and YYNGEE. The CDR3 is 14 residues long. The CDR3 here is CASSPAGYREKLFF. CDR3 sequence (DNA): TGTGCCAGCAGCCCCGCAGGGTACCGTGAAAAACTGTTTTTT.

The chain uses TRBV28 and TRBJ2-7; TRBD1 aligns across 7 bases. Germline loops: CDR1 MDHEN, CDR2 SYDVKM. With 6 bases clipped from V and 3 bases from J, the junction kept 11 bases outside the gene matches. The CDR3 extends over 15 amino acids. The CDR3 nucleotides are TGTGCCAGCAGGCTATTCGGGGACAGAGACTACGAGCAGTACTTC. This encodes CASRLFGDRDYEQYF.

This clone was detected a few times. The V gene is TRBV19, the J gene TRBJ1-2; D is perhaps TRBD1 (6 bases). V lost 4 bases, J lost 7 bases, and 16 bases lay in between. CDR1 and CDR2 from the germline V gene are LNHDA and SQIVND (reference sequence). The CDR3 is 14 residues long. CDR3 nucleotides: TGTGCCAGTAGTACCGGAACAGGGAGAGGTGGCTACACCTTC. This translates into CASSTGTGRGGYTF.

This clone occurred once. The chain recombines TRBV7-2 with TRBJ2-1, with no clear D. The CDR3 covers 13 residues. Germline V lookup: CDR1 SGHTA, CDR2 FQGNSA. Trimming removed 5 bases at V and 4 bases at J, with 9 bases between. CDR3 residues: CASSTRLYNEQFF. In DNA form, the CDR3 reads TGTGCCAGCAGCACACGACTTTACAATGAGCAGTTCTTC.

The chain uses TRBV7-3 and TRBJ2-1; a possible D gene is TRBD1 (6 bases). Trimming removed 8 bases from V and 0 bases from J, with 14 bases in between. Germline V CDR1 and CDR2: SGHTA, FQGTGA. This CDR3 is built from 15 residues. The CDR3 DNA sequence: TGTGCCAGCGCAACAGGGACAAGCTCCTACAATGAGCAGTTCTTC. Translating gives CASATGTSSYNEQFF.

The genes are TRBV21-1 and TRBJ1-5; TRBD1, the D gene given by the table, was not confirmed from the DNA. TRBV21-1 is annotated as a pseudogene. The CDR3 runs to 22 residues. The CDR3 protein is CASSKGRGIKDKDRQSNQPQHF. The DNA for the CDR3 is TGTGCCAGCAGCAAAGGGCGCGGCATTAAAGACAAGGACAGGCAGAGCAATCAGCCCCAGCATTTT.